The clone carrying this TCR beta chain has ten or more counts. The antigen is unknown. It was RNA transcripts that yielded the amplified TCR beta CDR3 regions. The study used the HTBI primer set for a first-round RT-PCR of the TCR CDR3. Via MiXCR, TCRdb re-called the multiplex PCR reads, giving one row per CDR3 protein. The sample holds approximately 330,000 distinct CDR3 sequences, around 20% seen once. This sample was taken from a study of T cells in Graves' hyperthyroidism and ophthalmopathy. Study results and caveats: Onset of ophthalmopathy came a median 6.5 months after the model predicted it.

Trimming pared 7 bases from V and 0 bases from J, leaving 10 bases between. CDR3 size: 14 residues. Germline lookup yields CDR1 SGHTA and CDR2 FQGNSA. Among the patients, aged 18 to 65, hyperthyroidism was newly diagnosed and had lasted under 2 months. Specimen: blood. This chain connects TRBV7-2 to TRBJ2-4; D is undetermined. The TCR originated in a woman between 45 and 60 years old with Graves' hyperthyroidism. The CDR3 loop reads CASTIMEAKNIQYF. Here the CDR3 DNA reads TGTGCCAGCACCATTATGGAAGCCAAAAACATTCAGTACTTC. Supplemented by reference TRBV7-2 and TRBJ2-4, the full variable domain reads GAGVSQSPSNKVTEKGKDVELRCDPISGHTALYWYRQSLGQGLEFLIYFQGNSAPDKSGLPSDRFSAERTGGSVSTLTIQRTQQEDSAVYLCASTIMEAKNIQYFGAGTRLSVL.